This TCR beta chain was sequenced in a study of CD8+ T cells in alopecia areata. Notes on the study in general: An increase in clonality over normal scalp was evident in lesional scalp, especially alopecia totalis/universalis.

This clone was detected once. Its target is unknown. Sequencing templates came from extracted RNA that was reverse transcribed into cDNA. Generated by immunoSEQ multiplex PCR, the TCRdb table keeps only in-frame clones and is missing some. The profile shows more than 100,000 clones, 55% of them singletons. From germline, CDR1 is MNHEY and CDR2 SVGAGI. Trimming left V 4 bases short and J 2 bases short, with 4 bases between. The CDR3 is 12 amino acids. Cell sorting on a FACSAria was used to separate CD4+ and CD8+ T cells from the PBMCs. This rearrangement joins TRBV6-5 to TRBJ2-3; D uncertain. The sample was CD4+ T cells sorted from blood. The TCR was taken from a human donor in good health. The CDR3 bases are TGTGCCAGCAGTTCTCTCACAGATACGCAGTATTTT. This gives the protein CASSSLTDTQYF.